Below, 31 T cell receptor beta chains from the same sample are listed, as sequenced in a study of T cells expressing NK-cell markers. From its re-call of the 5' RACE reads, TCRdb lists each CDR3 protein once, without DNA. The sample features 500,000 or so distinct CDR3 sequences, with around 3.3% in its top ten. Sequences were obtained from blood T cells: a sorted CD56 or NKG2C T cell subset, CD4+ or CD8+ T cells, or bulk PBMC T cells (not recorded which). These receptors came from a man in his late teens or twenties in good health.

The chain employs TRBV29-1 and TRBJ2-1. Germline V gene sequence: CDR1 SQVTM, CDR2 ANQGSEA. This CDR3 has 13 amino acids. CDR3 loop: CSVEDPGVNEQFF.

The CDR3 is CASSLMVGSLAGAPDTQYF. The chain uses TRBV5-1 and TRBJ2-3; the D call from TCRdb, TRBD2, cannot be confirmed without DNA. The germline V gene encodes CDR1 SGHRS and CDR2 YFSETQ. The CDR3 is 19 amino acids.

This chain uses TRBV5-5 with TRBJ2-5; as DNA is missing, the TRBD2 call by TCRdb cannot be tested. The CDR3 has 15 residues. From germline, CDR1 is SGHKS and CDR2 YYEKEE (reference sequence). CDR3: CASSRNWGPQETQYF.

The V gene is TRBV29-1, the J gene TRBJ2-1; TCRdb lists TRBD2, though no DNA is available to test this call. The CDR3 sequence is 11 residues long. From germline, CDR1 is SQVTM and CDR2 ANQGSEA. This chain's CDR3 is CSQDGGYEQFF.

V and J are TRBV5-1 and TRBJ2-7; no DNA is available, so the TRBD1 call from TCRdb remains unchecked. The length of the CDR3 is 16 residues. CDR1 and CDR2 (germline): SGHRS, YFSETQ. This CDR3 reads CASSSGAGQGLYEQYF.

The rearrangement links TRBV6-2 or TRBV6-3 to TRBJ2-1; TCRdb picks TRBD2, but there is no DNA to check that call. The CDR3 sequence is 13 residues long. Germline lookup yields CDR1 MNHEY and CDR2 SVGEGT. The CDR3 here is CASTLAQGNEQFF.

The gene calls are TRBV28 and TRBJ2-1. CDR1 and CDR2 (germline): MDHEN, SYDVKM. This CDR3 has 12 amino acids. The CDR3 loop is CASRSGDGEQFF. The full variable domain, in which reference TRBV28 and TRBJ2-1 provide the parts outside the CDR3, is DVKVTQSSRYLVKRTGEKVFLECVQDMDHENMFWYRQDPGLGLRLIYFSYDVKMKEKGDIPEGYSVSREKKERFSLILESASTNQTSMYLCASRSGDGEQFFGPGTRLTVL.

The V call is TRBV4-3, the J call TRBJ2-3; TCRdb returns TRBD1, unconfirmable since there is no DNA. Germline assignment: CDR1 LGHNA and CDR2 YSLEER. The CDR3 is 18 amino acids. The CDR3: CASSQGLSRGQVTDTQYF.

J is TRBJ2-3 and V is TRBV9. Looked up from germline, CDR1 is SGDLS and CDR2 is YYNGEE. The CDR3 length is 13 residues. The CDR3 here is CASSVKGRDTQYF. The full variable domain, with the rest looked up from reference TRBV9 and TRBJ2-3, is DSGVTQTPKHLITATGQRVTLRCSPRSGDLSVYWYQQSLDQGLQFLIQYYNGEERAKGNILERFSAQQFPDLHSELNLSSLELGDSALYFCASSVKGRDTQYFGPGTRLTVL.

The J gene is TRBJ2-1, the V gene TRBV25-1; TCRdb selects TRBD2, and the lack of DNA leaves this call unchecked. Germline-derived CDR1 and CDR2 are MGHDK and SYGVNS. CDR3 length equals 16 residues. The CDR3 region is CASSVQAGGPGVEQFF.

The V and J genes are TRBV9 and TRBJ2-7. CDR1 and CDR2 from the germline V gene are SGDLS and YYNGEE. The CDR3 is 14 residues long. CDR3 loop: CASSVASDPYEQYF.

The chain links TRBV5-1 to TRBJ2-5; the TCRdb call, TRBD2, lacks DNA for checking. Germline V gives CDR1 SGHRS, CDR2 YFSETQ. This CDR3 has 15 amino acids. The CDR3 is CASTATREGQETQYF.

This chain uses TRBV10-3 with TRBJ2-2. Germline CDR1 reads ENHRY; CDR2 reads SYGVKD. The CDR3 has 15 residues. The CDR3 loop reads CAISELDGQPGELFF.

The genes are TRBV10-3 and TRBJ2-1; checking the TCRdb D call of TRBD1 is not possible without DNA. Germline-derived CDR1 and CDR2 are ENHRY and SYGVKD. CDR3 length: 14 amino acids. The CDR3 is CAISVPGSRNEQFF.

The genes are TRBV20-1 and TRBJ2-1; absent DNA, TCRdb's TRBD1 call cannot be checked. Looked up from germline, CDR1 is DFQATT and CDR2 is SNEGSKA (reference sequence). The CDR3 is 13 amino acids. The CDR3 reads CSAEDRVYNEQFF.

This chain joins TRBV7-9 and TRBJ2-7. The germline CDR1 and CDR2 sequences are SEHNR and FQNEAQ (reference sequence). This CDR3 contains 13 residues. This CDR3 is CASSLWTSYEQYF.

The chain's CDR3 is CASSILPSVVRTGELFF. This sequence joins TRBV7-3 and TRBJ2-2; TCRdb's D gene call, TRBD2, goes unchecked for lack of DNA. The germline CDR1 and CDR2 sequences are SGHTA and FQGTGA. The CDR3 is 17 residues long.

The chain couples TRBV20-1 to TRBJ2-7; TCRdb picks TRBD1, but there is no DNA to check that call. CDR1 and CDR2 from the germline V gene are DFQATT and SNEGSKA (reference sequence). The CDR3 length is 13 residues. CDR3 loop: CSAGRDITYEQYF.

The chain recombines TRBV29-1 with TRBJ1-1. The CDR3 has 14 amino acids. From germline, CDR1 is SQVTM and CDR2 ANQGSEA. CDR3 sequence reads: CSVQRKLMNTEAFF.

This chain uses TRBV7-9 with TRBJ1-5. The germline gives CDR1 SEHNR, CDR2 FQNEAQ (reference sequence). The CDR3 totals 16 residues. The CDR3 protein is CASSLAGGRSNQPQHF.

CDR3 amino acids: CSASEGGRLGYEQFF. The chain is built from TRBV20-1 and TRBJ2-1; no DNA is available, so the TRBD2 call from TCRdb remains unchecked. Germline V gene data show CDR1 as DFQATT and CDR2 as SNEGSKA (reference sequence). This CDR3 spans 15 amino acids.

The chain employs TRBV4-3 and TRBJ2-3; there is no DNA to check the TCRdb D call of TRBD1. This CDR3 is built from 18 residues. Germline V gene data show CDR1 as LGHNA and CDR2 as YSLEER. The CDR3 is CASSQDGAGQVGTDTQYF.

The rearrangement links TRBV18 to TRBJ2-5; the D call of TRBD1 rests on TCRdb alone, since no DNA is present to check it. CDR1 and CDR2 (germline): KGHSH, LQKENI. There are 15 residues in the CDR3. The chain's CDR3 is CASSPIRTGSETQYF.

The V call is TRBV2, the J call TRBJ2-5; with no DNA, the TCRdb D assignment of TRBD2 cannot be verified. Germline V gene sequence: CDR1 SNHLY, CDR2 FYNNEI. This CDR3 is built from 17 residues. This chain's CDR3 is CASSPGLAPRGRETQYF.

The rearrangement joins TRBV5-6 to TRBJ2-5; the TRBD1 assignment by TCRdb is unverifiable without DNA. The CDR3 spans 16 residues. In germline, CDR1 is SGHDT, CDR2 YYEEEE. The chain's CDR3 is CASSAYRRQDQETQYF.

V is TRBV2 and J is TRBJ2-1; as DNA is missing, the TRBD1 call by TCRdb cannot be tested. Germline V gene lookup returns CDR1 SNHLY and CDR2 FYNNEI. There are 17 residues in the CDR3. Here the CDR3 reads CASSDHFPGQTYNEQFF.

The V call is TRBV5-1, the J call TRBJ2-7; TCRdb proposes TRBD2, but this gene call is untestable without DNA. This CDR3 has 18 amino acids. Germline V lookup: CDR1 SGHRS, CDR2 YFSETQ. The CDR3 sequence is CASSLEGLAGVPPYEQYF.

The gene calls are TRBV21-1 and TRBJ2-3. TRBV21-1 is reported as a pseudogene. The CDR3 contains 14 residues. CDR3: CASWEAGFTDTQYF.

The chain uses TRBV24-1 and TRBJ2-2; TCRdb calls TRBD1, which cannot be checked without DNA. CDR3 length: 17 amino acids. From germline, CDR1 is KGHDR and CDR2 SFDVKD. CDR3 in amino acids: CATSDPATGSNTGELFF.

The CDR3 protein is CASSPETGPLTYEQYF. This chain joins TRBV27 and TRBJ2-7; TCRdb picks TRBD1, but there is no DNA to check that call. Germline-derived CDR1 and CDR2 are MNHEY and SMNVEV (reference sequence). The CDR3 is 16 amino acids.

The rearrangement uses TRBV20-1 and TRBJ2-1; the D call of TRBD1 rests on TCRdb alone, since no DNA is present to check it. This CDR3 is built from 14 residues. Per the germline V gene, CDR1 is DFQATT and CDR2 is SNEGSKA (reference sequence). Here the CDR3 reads CSASRGVSYNEQFF.